These 4 T cell receptor beta chains were all obtained from the same sample, sequenced in a study of identifying expanded T cells in peripheral blood. The repertoire was sequenced with immunoSEQ multiplex PCR; TCRdb's copy has only in-frame clones and lacks some. In the table there are around 99,000 clones, about 87% of which are singletons. Sample: blood. The receptor set was obtained from a person aged 18 to 75 in good health.

The chain employs TRBV18 and TRBJ1-4; no reliable D call. CDR3 length equals 17 residues. Germline V gene sequence: CDR1 KGHSH, CDR2 LQKENI. Trimming removed 3 bases at V and 0 bases at J, with 14 bases between. The CDR3 nucleotides are TGTGCCAGCTCACCCCGCGCGGAGATTCCAACTAATGAAAAACTGTTTTTT. It encodes CASSPRAEIPTNEKLFF.

This rearrangement joins TRBV19 to TRBJ2-7, with D perhaps matching TRBD2 (6 bases). V was pared by 0 bases and J by 2 bases, with 14 bases between. Germline CDR1 reads LNHDA; CDR2 reads SQIVND (reference sequence). CDR3 length equals 16 residues. The CDR3 reads CASSIEPGDTAYEQYF. CDR3 DNA sequence: TGTGCCAGTAGTATAGAACCGGGAGATACCGCCTACGAGCAGTACTTC.

A few counts support this clone. This chain uses TRBV7-9 with TRBJ1-2, with TRBD1 as a possible D gene (5 bases). This CDR3 is 15 amino acids long. Trimming shortened V by 1 base and J by 0 bases, and 9 bases separated the two germline ends. The germline V gene has CDR1 SEHNR and CDR2 FQNEAQ (reference sequence). CDR3 nucleotide sequence: TGTGCCAGCAGCTTAGGGGCAGGGCCTAACTATGGCTACACCTTC. It is translated as CASSLGAGPNYGYTF.

The CDR3 is CASTVSLYEQYF. In DNA, the CDR3 is TGTGCCAGCACGGTGTCTCTCTACGAGCAGTACTTC. The chain couples TRBV2 to TRBJ2-7; D is ambiguous. Germline V gene sequence: CDR1 SNHLY, CDR2 FYNNEI. The CDR3 is made up of 12 amino acids. The germline V and J ends were trimmed by 7 bases and 3 bases, with 10 bases remaining between them.